What follows is one T cell receptor beta chain and its context. In germline, CDR1 is LGHNA, CDR2 YSLEER. V shed 2 bases and J 12 bases; nucleotides not matched to a gene: 12. The CDR3 sequence is 15 residues long. A second PCR of roughly 7 to 11 cycles used a sample-barcoded 5' primer and a J-beta primer mix. One entry per CDR3 protein, called by TCRdb with MiXCR from the 5' RACE reads. The sample consists of about 970,000 distinct CDR3 sequences, roughly half of them appearing once. This sample is part of a study of blood T cells in healthy people across ages. The genes are TRBV4-3 and TRBJ2-3; 9 nucleotides line up with TRBD1. The sequenced sample consisted of blood. The clonotype comes from a woman between 55 and 75 years old in good health. The CDR3 bases are TGCGCCAGCAGCCAAACCGGGACAGGGTACACATACCAGTATTTT. Encoded protein: CASSQTGTGYTYQYF.